These 26 T cell receptor beta chains originate from one sample sequenced in a study of identical twins. TCRdb re-analysed the 5' RACE reads in MiXCR, keeping a single row per CDR3 protein. The sample shows roughly 250,000 distinct CDR3 sequences, 7% to 8.5% of them seen only once. Separately, the same data were catalogued under a study of yellow fever vaccine responses in identical twins.

The specimen was CD8+ T cells sorted from blood. The receptor set was obtained from a woman aged 18-30 years in good health.

This clonotype was observed a few times. This chain uses TRBV11-2 with TRBJ1-6, with TRBD1 identical over 7 bases. The germline V gene encodes CDR1 SGHAT and CDR2 FQNNGV. The CDR3 runs 16 residues. The trim removed 1 base at V and 6 bases at J, leaving 6 bases unmatched. The CDR3: CASSLGGNRGNSPLHF. The DNA of the CDR3 is TGTGCCAGCAGCTTAGGAGGGAACAGGGGTAATTCACCCCTCCACTTT.

This clonotype has a count of ten or more. The CDR3 DNA reads TGCGCCAGCAGCCCCGGGGACTCCAACACCGGGGAGCTGTTTTTT. Translation: CASSPGDSNTGELFF. The rearrangement joins TRBV4-1 to TRBJ2-2; D is possibly TRBD2 (6 bases). The CDR3 runs 15 residues. Deletions cut 4 bases from V and 2 bases from J, with 11 bases between. Germline V gene data show CDR1 as MGHRA and CDR2 as YSYEKL.

This clonotype came up many times. This chain links TRBV7-9 with TRBJ2-3, with 12 bases fitting TRBD2. The trim removed 5 bases at V and 4 bases at J, leaving 7 bases unmatched. The CDR3 extends over 16 amino acids. Germline lookup yields CDR1 SEHNR and CDR2 FQNEAQ (reference sequence). The CDR3 DNA reads as TGTGCCAGCAGCCAAGAAGGACTAGCGGGATCAGATACGCAGTATTTT. Its translation: CASSQEGLAGSDTQYF.

This clonotype was seen more than once but under ten times. J is TRBJ2-5 and V is TRBV13, with TRBD2 matching 13 bases. V shed 7 bases and J 5 bases; nucleotides not matched to a gene: 7. CDR3 size: 15 residues. Germline V gene data show CDR1 as PRHDT and CDR2 as FYEKMQ (reference sequence). The CDR3 reads CASTLRTSGSETQYF. The CDR3 DNA follows: TGTGCCAGCACCCTCCGGACTAGCGGGAGTGAGACCCAGTACTTC.

The chain links TRBV27 to TRBJ2-1; no clear D. Germline CDR1 is MNHEY and CDR2 is SMNVEV (reference sequence). Trimming removed 7 bases from V and 3 bases from J, with 10 bases in between. The CDR3 consists of 13 residues. The CDR3 protein is CASKGTNYNEQFF. The CDR3 DNA sequence: TGTGCCAGCAAAGGTACAAACTACAATGAGCAGTTCTTC.

This clonotype has ten or more counts. The chain employs TRBV12-1 and TRBJ2-3; the table's D call of TRBD2 was not tested on the DNA. TRBV12-1 is a pseudogene locus. The CDR3 contains 15 residues. CDR3 bases: TGTGCCAGCAGCTCCCTACTAGACCCCACAGATACGCAGTATTTT. As protein: CASSSLLDPTDTQYF.

J is TRBJ2-2 and V is TRBV29-1; 8 bases are shared with TRBD1. This CDR3 comprises 13 residues. Germline trimming cut 3 bases from V and 6 bases from J; bases unmatched to any gene: 3. CDR1 is SQVTM, CDR2 ANQGSEA, per germline. CDR3 coding DNA: TGCAGCGTTGACCAGGGGGCGGCCGGGGAGCTGTTTTTT. This translates into CSVDQGAAGELFF.

This clonotype has ten or more counts. The rearrangement uses TRBV4-2 and TRBJ2-2; 9 bases line up with TRBD2. The CDR3 is made up of 17 amino acids. Germline CDR1 is LGHNA and CDR2 is YNFKEQ. After removal of 2 bases from V and 4 bases from J, the junction contained 8 bases not matched to a gene. The CDR3 DNA sequence: TGTGCCAGCAGCCAACATAGCGGGAGTGGCGGCACCGGGGAGCTGTTTTTT. The encoded protein is CASSQHSGSGGTGELFF.

V gene TRBV12-3 or TRBV12-4 combines with J gene TRBJ2-5, with a weak D call TRBD2 (7 bases). The germline V and J ends were trimmed by 3 bases and 5 bases, with 13 bases remaining between them. This CDR3 is 14 amino acids long. CDR3 sequence (DNA): TGTGCCAGCAGTTTGGCGGGGGCGACGGAGACCCAGTACTTC. Translation gives CASSLAGATETQYF.

This sequence joins TRBV15 and TRBJ1-5; D is ambiguous. V lost 5 bases to trimming and J lost 0 bases, with 11 bases between them. Germline V gene data show CDR1 as LNHNV and CDR2 as YYDKDF (reference sequence). This CDR3 contains 15 residues. The CDR3 sequence: CATSRSTPSNQPQHF. CDR3 nucleotides: TGTGCCACCAGCCGATCAACTCCTAGCAATCAGCCCCAGCATTTT. Together with reference TRBV15 and TRBJ1-5, the CDR3 gives the full variable domain: DAMVIQNPRYQVTQFGKPVTLSCSQTLNHNVMYWYQQKSSQAPKLLFHYYDKDFNNEADTPDNFQSRRPNTSFCFLDIRSPGLGDTAMYLCATSRSTPSNQPQHFGDGTRLSIL.

J is TRBJ2-1 and V is TRBV27, with D unresolved. CDR1 is MNHEY and CDR2 is SMNVEV in the germline V gene (reference sequence). V lost 6 bases and J lost 3, with 9 bases in between. This CDR3 region has 13 residues. CDR3 in DNA: TGTGCCAGCAGCCCTGCTAGCTACAATGAGCAGTTCTTC. Translated, it gives CASSPASYNEQFF.

This clonotype was found a few times. V gene TRBV20-1 combines with J gene TRBJ2-3, with 16 bases lining up with TRBD2. J gave up 1 base and V 0 bases, and 4 bases lay outside the gene matches. Looked up from germline, CDR1 is DFQATT and CDR2 is SNEGSKA (reference sequence). This CDR3 contains 18 residues. CDR3 region: CSAREGLAGGGRTDTQYF. The CDR3, as DNA: TGCAGTGCTAGAGAGGGACTAGCGGGAGGGGGCCGCACAGATACGCAGTATTTT.

This clonotype was detected ten times or more. V gene TRBV5-1 combines with J gene TRBJ2-2; 10 bases match TRBD2. Germline lookup yields CDR1 SGHRS and CDR2 YFSETQ. The length of the CDR3 is 15 residues. The V and J ends lost 3 bases and 1 base, in that order; junction bases with no gene match: 0. The CDR3 protein is CASSWTSGNTGELFF. CDR3 coding DNA: TGCGCCAGCAGCTGGACTAGCGGGAACACCGGGGAGCTGTTTTTT.

This clonotype came up many times. The chain joins TRBV20-1 to TRBJ1-3, with D possibly TRBD1 on 5 matching bases. Per germline, CDR1 DFQATT and CDR2 SNEGSKA (reference sequence). The length of the CDR3 is 13 residues. Trimming pared 1 base from V and 4 bases from J, leaving 8 bases between. Here the CDR3 DNA reads TGCAGTGCTAGAGGCAGGGAAGGAAACACCATATATTTT. Translation: CSARGREGNTIYF.

The CDR3: CASSLARLSSYNEQFF. The CDR3 DNA follows: TGTGCCAGCAGCTTGGCGCGGCTGAGCTCCTACAATGAGCAGTTCTTC. The chain uses TRBV7-2 and TRBJ2-1; D is unclear. The CDR3 consists of 16 residues. The germline gives CDR1 SGHTA, CDR2 FQGNSA. With 3 bases removed from V and 0 bases from J, the gap between germline ends came to 12 bases.

This clonotype was picked up a small number of times. This chain uses TRBV3-1 with TRBJ2-7, with a possible D match to TRBD1 (7 bases). The CDR3 has 17 amino acids. The ends were cut back, 3 bases at V and 0 bases at J, with 18 bases in the middle. Looked up from germline, CDR1 is LGHDT and CDR2 is YNNKEL (reference sequence). In DNA form, the CDR3 reads TGTGCCAGCAGCCAGGAGGGGAAGGGGGCGAGCTCCTACGAGCAGTACTTC. This translates into CASSQEGKGASSYEQYF.

The CDR3 protein is CASSFHSRGAYNEQFF. The CDR3 nucleotides read TGCGCCAGCAGCTTCCATAGCAGGGGGGCCTACAATGAGCAGTTCTTC. The rearrangement links TRBV5-1 to TRBJ2-1; a possible D gene is TRBD1 (7 bases). The CDR3 length is 16 residues. In germline, CDR1 is SGHRS, CDR2 YFSETQ. With 2 bases removed from V and 2 bases from J, the gap between germline ends came to 14 bases.

This clonotype was observed many times. CDR3 protein: CATSRDGVETQYF. CDR3 bases: TGTGCCACCAGCAGAGACGGTGTCGAGACCCAGTACTTC. The V and J genes are TRBV15 and TRBJ2-5; D unclear. Germline CDR1 reads LNHNV; CDR2 reads YYDKDF (reference sequence). With 0 bases removed from V and 5 bases from J, the gap between germline ends came to 7 bases. The CDR3 sequence is 13 residues long.

This clonotype was recorded many times. The V gene is TRBV5-1, the J gene TRBJ2-1; 7 positions match TRBD2. Unmatched junction bases numbered 10, after V lost 2 bases and J lost 5 bases. The CDR3 loop spans 16 amino acids. Germline CDR1 reads SGHRS; CDR2 reads YFSETQ. The CDR3 sequence is CASSFTPSGDNNEQFF. The CDR3, as DNA: TGCGCCAGCAGCTTTACCCCTAGCGGAGATAACAATGAGCAGTTCTTC.

The V and J genes are TRBV28 and TRBJ2-7, with a tentative D call TRBD2 (5 bases). The CDR3 length is 14 residues. Germline V lookup: CDR1 MDHEN, CDR2 SYDVKM. The V and J ends lost 7 bases and 2 bases respectively, with 15 bases between them. The CDR3 protein is CASTRVSEPYEQYF. CDR3 nucleotides: TGTGCCAGCACTCGCGTTAGCGAGCCCTACGAGCAGTACTTC.

This clonotype appeared a few times. The chain uses TRBV13 and TRBJ2-1; tentatively, D is TRBD1 (6 bases). With 3 bases removed from V and 4 bases from J, the gap between germline ends came to 13 bases. This CDR3 spans 15 amino acids. Germline V lookup: CDR1 PRHDT, CDR2 FYEKMQ (reference sequence). The CDR3 bases are TGTGCCAGCAGCTTTGGGGGCCCGGGTTACAATGAGCAGTTCTTC. Encoded protein: CASSFGGPGYNEQFF.

This clonotype was recorded a few times. The chain employs TRBV7-6 and TRBJ2-2, with D tentatively TRBD1 (5 bases). This CDR3 spans 17 amino acids. Looked up from germline, CDR1 is SGHVS and CDR2 is FNYEAQ. The V end was cut by 1 base, the J end by 1 base, with 13 bases between. The CDR3 reads CASSLEGPDRNTGELFF. The DNA for the CDR3 is TGTGCCAGCAGCTTAGAGGGGCCCGACAGGAACACCGGGGAGCTGTTTTTT.

This clonotype was seen ten or more times. This sequence joins TRBV4-1 and TRBJ1-5; D may be TRBD1 (5 bases). CDR1 is MGHRA, CDR2 YSYEKL, per germline. This CDR3 comprises 17 residues. Trimming cost V 1 base and J 2 bases, with 15 bases left between them. The CDR3 is CASSQAPGNHRNQPQHF. CDR3 DNA sequence: TGCGCCAGCAGCCAAGCCCCAGGGAACCATCGCAATCAGCCCCAGCATTTT.

There are a few counts of this clonotype. V is TRBV10-2 and J is TRBJ2-4; D may be TRBD2 (6 bases). V was pared by 1 base and J by 1 base, with 11 bases between. This CDR3 is 16 amino acids long. In germline, CDR1 is WSHSY, CDR2 SAAADI. Here the CDR3 DNA reads TGCGCCAGCAGTGAGTGGGGGGTTGGGGCCAAAAACATTCAGTACTTC. This encodes CASSEWGVGAKNIQYF.

This clonotype was counted ten times or more. This CDR3 fails to terminate in the conserved phenylalanine or tryptophan, so it likely reflects a read error. The DNA is left out, because the CDR3 cannot be placed on it with certainty; the CDR3 is given as TCRdb lists it. The chain is built from TRBV21-1 and TRBJ1-2. TRBV21-1 is a listed pseudogene. Including both end residues, the CDR3 is 10 amino acids long. The CDR3 loop is CASSKDWRTV.

The chain employs TRBV6-5 and TRBJ2-5; D unresolved. The V end lost 1 base, the J end lost 4 bases, and 13 bases lay between the germline ends. CDR1 MNHEY and CDR2 SVGAGI come from the germline V gene. CDR3 length equals 15 residues. The CDR3: CASSYLSGDLETQYF. The CDR3 DNA follows: TGTGCCAGCAGTTACTTGTCCGGTGACTTAGAGACCCAGTACTTC.